The 9 T cell receptor beta chains listed next were all sequenced from one sample in a study of T cell clonality in common variable immunodeficiency. The assay was immunoSEQ multiplex PCR, and TCRdb's table has in-frame clones only and misses some. Listed here are about 52,000 clones without any singletons, the top ten holding about 1.7%. The sequenced sample consisted of peripheral blood mononuclear cells. All receptors derive from a person between 18 and 69 years old in good health.

This clone was detected ten times or more. The chain's CDR3 is CSAPLGLAGGYEQFF. The covered CDR3 bases are TGCAGTGCCCCCCTGGGACTAGCGGGGGGGTATGAG. The chain combines TRBV20-1 with TRBJ2-1; 16 bases line up with TRBD2. The observed sequence ends 3 residues before the CDR3 terminus, with the missing tail filled in from the germline J gene. The CDR3 runs 15 residues. The V and J ends lost 6 bases and 8 bases, in that order; junction bases with no gene match: 7. Per the germline V gene, CDR1 is DFQATT and CDR2 is SNEGSKA (reference sequence).

This clone was counted ten times or more. The missing CDR3 end, 3 residues past where the read stops, is filled in from the germline J gene. The chain uses TRBV30 and TRBJ1-2; D perhaps matches TRBD1 (6 bases). V shed 3 bases and J shed 3 bases, with 14 bases lying between them. The CDR3 loop spans 14 amino acids. Germline V CDR1 and CDR2: GTSNPN, SVGIG (reference sequence). CDR3: CAWSPLPGDYGYTF. CDR3 DNA, as far as it was read: TGTGCCTGGAGCCCTCTGCCAGGGGACTATGGC.

This clone was seen at least ten times. Read coverage stops 3 residues before the CDR3 terminus; the germline J gene supplies the remainder. The J gene is TRBJ1-4, the V gene TRBV20-1; D gene unclear. The germline CDR1 and CDR2 sequences are DFQATT and SNEGSKA (reference sequence). There are 13 residues in the CDR3. Trimming left V 3 bases short and J 8 bases short, with 13 bases between. This CDR3 is CSARAGFGEKLFF. The sequenced part of the CDR3 DNA is TGCAGTGCTAGGGCCGGGTTTGGCGAAAAA.

This clone has at least ten counts. The CDR3 end falls 3 residues outside the read, so it is completed with the germline J gene. The chain has TRBV19 and TRBJ2-2; no reliable D call. The CDR3 extends over 14 amino acids. Trimming pared 6 bases from V and 3 bases from J, leaving 11 bases between. The germline CDR1 and CDR2 sequences are LNHDA and SQIVND (reference sequence). Partial CDR3 DNA: TGTGCCAGTAGATATACAGCCTACACCGGGGAG. Its protein is CASRYTAYTGE. The full CDR3 protein reads CASRYTAYTGELFF.

Many counts were recorded for this clone. The CDR3 end is not reached by the read, which stops 3 residues before it; the germline J gene fills it in. The gene calls are TRBV12-5 and TRBJ2-7, with D unresolved. The CDR3 loop spans 11 amino acids. From germline, CDR1 is LGHNT and CDR2 FRNRAP. With 1 base removed from V and 5 bases from J, the gap between germline ends came to 3 bases. CDR3 sequence reads: CASGLADEQYF. CDR3 bases read: TGTGCTAGTGGTTTGGCTGACGAG.

This clone was counted ten times or more. The read finishes 3 residues shy of the CDR3 end, and the germline J gene is used to complete it. The V and J genes are TRBV7-3 and TRBJ2-1, with a weak D call TRBD2 (7 bases). This CDR3 comprises 15 residues. Germline CDR1 reads SGHTA; CDR2 reads FQGTGA. V was shortened by 3 bases and J by 7 bases, with 16 bases between the two germline ends. The DNA read from the CDR3 is TGTGCCAGCAGCTTCTCCGGGGGCGGGGGTAATGAG. Its translation is CASSFSGGGGNE. The CDR3, in full, reads CASSFSGGGGNEQFF.

A remark on this clone: The DNA ends 3 residues before the CDR3 does, and the rest of the CDR3 is filled in from the germline J gene. The chain carries TRBV11-1 and TRBJ2-1, with D unclear. The length of the CDR3 is 11 residues. V was shortened by 8 bases and J by 8 bases, with 10 bases between the two germline ends. The germline V gene has CDR1 SGHAT and CDR2 FQDESV (reference sequence). The sequenced part of the CDR3 DNA is TGTGCCAGCTCGGTCGGGTATGAG. This translates into CASSVGYE. The whole CDR3 protein is CASSVGYEQFF.

On this clone itself: The CDR3 goes on 3 residues after the read ends, and that part is filled in from the germline J gene. The V call is TRBV6-2 or TRBV6-3, the J call TRBJ2-7, with TRBD1 matching over 9 bases. CDR1 is MNHEY and CDR2 is SVGEGT in the germline V gene. V lost 7 bases and J lost 0; bases outside the gene matches: 4. The length of the CDR3 is 14 residues. CDR3 bases read: TGTGCCAGCAATGGACAGGGGAGCTCCTACGAG. The encoded protein is CASNGQGSSYE. The full CDR3 protein is CASNGQGSSYEQYF.

There are many counts of this clone. The DNA ends 3 residues before the CDR3 does, and the rest of the CDR3 is filled in from the germline J gene. This rearrangement joins TRBV20-1 to TRBJ2-3; 10 positions match TRBD2. Germline V CDR1 and CDR2: DFQATT, SNEGSKA (reference sequence). The V gene end was trimmed by 2 bases and the J gene end by 2 bases; junction bases not matched to a gene: 7. The CDR3 totals 16 residues. The CDR3 DNA, read in part, is TGCAGTGCTAGACCGCGAGCGGGAGGGAACACAGATACG. This encodes CSARPRAGGNTDT. The CDR3 reads in full as CSARPRAGGNTDTQYF.